This TCR beta chain was identified during a study of metastatic and nonmetastatic thyroid tumors. The study, taken as a whole, reports: The reported finding was significantly higher TCR beta diversity in malignant thyroid tumors relative to benign nodules, in blood and tumor.

Patients were all untreated before their thyroid surgery. In the study's own analysis: Using the CDR3 differences seen across clinicopathological groups, the authors built a distant-metastasis classifier for papillary thyroid cancer, which was meant to discriminate distant-metastatic patients. Using MiXCR, TCRdb reanalyzed the PCR reads. The V and J calls follow TCRdb's processing rather than the paper's. This sample has roughly 5,200 clones, with approximately 26% found just once. Germline CDR1 is SGHNT and CDR2 is YYREEE (reference sequence). The CDR3 runs 16 residues. The V end was cut by 0 bases, the J end by 1 base, with 11 bases between. This clone was detected ten times or more. The antigen is not known.

The clonotype originates from a female donor with papillary thyroid cancer or a benign thyroid nodule (not recorded which). Some clones in this sample may be carry-over from other donors' samples. The sample consisted of adjacent normal tissue. The chain recombines TRBV5-4 with TRBJ1-5, with D perhaps matching TRBD1 (5 bases). CDR3 nucleotide sequence: TGTGCCAGCAGCTTGGGCGGGCGGGGGAGCAATCAGCCCCAGCATTTT. It is translated as CASSLGGRGSNQPQHF.